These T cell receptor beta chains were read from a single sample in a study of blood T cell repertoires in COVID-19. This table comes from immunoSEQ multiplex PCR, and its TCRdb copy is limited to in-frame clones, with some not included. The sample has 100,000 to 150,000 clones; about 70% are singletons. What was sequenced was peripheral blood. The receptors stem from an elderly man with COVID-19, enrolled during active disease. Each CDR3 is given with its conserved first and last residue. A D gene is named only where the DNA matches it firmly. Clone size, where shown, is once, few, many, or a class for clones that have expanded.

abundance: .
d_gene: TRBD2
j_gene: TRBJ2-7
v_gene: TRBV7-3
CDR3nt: TGTGCCAGCAGCCCTAGTAGCGGGAACTACGAGCAGTACTTC
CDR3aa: CASSPSSGNYEQYF

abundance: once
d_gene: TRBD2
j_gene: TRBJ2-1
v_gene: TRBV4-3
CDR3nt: TGCGCCAGTCGCCAAGGACTAGCGGGAGAGGGGCCTTACAATGAGCAGTTCTTC
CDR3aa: CASRQGLAGEGPYNEQFF

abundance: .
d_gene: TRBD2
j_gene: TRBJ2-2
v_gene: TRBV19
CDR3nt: TGTGCCAGTAGTATAGGACTAGCGGGAGTGACCGGGGAGCTGTTTTTT
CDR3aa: CASSIGLAGVTGELFF

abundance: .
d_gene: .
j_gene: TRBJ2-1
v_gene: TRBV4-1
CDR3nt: TGCGCCAGCAGCCAAGATAGGGCGGGCACCTACAATGAGCAGTTCTTC
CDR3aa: CASSQDRAGTYNEQFF

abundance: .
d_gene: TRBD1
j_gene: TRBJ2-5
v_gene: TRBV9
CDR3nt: TGTGCCAGCAGCGTGGAGGGAGACAGGGGTCGTGGCCAGTACTTC
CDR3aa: CASSVEGDRGRGQYF

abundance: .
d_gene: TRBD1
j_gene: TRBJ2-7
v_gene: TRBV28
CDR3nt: TGTGCCAGCAGTTTAACAGGGGGAAGCGGGGAGCAGTACTTC
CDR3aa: CASSLTGGSGEQYF

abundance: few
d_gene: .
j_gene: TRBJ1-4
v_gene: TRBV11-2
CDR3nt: TGTGCCAGCAGCCAAGGACAGTCCTCCATTCGGGAAAAACTGTTTTTT
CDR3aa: CASSQGQSSIREKLFF

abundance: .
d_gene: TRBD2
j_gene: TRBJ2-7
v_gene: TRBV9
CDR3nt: TGTGCCAGCAGCGAGGGCTCTAGCGGAGATATCTACGAGCAGTACTTC
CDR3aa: CASSEGSSGDIYEQYF

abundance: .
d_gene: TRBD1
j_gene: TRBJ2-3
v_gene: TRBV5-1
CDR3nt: TGCGCCAGCAGCGGGGGACAGGGGACAGATACGCAGTATTTT
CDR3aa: CASSGGQGTDTQYF

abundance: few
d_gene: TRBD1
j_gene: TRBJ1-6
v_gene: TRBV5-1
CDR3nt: TGCGCCAGCAGCTTGGGAATGGGGACAGCCAGTGGTTCACCCCTCCACTTT
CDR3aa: CASSLGMGTASGSPLHF

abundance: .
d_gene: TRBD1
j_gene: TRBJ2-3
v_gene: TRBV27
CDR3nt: TGTGCCAGCAGTTCCTTCGGACAGGGGATAAGCACAGATACGCAGTATTTT
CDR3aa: CASSSFGQGISTDTQYF

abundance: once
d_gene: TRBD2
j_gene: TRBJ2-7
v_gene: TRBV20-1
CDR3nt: TGCAGTCCCTCTAGCGGCCACGAGCAGTACTTC
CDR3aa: CSPSSGHEQYF

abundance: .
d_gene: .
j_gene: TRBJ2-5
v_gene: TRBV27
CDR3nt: TGTGCCAGCATGGATAGCGGCCGAGAGACCCAGTACTTC
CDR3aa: CASMDSGRETQYF

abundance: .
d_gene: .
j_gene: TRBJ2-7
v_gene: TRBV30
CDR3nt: TGTGCCTCCCTGGGAGGGGGACAGGCCGAGGGCGAGCAGTACTTC
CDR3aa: CASLGGGQAEGEQYF

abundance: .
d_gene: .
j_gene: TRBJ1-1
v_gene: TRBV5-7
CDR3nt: TGTGCCAGCAGCCGTGAAGCTTTCTTT
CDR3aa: CASSREAFF

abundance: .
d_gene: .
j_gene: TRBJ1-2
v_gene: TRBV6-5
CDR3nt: TGTGCCAGCAGGTCCGACAGTAACTATGGCTACACCTTC
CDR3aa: CASRSDSNYGYTF

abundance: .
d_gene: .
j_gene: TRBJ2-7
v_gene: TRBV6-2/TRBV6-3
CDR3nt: TGTGCCAGCAGTTACCCGACCGTAGCGTCCTACGAGCAGTACTTC
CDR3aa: CASSYPTVASYEQYF

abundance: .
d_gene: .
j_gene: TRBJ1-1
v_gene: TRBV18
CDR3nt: TGTGCCAGCTCACCCAGGGAAGGGAACACTGAAGCTTTCTTT
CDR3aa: CASSPREGNTEAFF

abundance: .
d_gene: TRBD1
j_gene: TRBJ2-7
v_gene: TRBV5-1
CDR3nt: TGCGCCAGCAGAGAAGGGGGCGCTGGGGGATACGAGCAGTACTTC
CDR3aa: CASREGGAGGYEQYF

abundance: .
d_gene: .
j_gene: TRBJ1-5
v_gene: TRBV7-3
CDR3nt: TGTGCCAGCAGCTATGGTCTAAATCAGCCCCAGCATTTT
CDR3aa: CASSYGLNQPQHF

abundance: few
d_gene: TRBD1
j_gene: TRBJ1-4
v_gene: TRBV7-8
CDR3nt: TGTGCCAGCAGCGCCGGACAGGGCGCCGGTAATGAAAAACTGTTTTTT
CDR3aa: CASSAGQGAGNEKLFF

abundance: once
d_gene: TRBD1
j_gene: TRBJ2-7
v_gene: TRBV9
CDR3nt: TGTGCCAGCAGCGCAACAGGGGCGCTATCCTACGAGCAGTACTTC
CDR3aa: CASSATGALSYEQYF

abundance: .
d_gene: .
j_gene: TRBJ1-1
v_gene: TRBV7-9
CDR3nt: TGTGCCAGCAGCCCCTTCGAGATGACTGAAGCTTTCTTT
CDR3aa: CASSPFEMTEAFF

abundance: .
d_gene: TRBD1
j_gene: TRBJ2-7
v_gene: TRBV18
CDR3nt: TGTGCCAGCTCACCCGGGACAGGGAGCTCCTACGAGCAGTACTTC
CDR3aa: CASSPGTGSSYEQYF

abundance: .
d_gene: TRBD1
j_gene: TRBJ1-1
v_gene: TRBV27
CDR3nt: TGTGCCAGCAGTTCCATGGGGACAGCGAACACTGAAGCTTTCTTT
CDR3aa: CASSSMGTANTEAFF

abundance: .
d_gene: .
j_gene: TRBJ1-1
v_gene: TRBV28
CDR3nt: TGTGCCAGCAGTAGGGGACCAGGGGTAAACACTGAAGCTTTCTTT
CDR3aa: CASSRGPGVNTEAFF

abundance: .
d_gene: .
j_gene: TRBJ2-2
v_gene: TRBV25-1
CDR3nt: TGTGCCAGCAGTGAATATAAACTAGCACTGAACACCGGGGAGCTGTTTTTT
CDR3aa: CASSEYKLALNTGELFF

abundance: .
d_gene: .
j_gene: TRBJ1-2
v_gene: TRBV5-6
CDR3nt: TGTGCCAGCAGCTTCGGGATGGCAGCAGGATCTAACTATGGCTACACCTTC
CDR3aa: CASSFGMAAGSNYGYTF

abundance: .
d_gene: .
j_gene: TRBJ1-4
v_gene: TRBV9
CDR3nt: TGTGCCAGCAGCGCCCAGGGAGGTAATGAAAAACTGTTTTTT
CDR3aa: CASSAQGGNEKLFF

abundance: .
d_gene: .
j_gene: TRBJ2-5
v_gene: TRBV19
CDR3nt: TGTGCCAGTAGACGAGCGGACCAAGAGACCCAGTACTTC
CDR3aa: CASRRADQETQYF

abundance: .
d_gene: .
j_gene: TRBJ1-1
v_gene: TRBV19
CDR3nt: TGTGCCAGTAGTCAACGGGCGGGGGGATTATCTGAAGCTTTCTTT
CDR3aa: CASSQRAGGLSEAFF

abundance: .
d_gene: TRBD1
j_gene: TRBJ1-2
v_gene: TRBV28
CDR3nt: TGTGCCAGCAGTCAAGACAGGGCCCCCTATGGCTACACCTTC
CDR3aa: CASSQDRAPYGYTF